Listed here is a single T cell receptor beta chain. This clone was picked up a small number of times. Which antigen it targets is not known. Per-base quality was not reported, and no clone a single base away is much larger than it. Each collaborating institution followed its own protocols to collect whole blood in K2EDTA tubes. For TCRbeta analysis, collaborator samples were shipped as frozen whole blood, as isolated PBMCs, or as DNA extracted from either sample type. These data belong to a study of blood T cell repertoires in COVID-19 (dated by TCRdb to the early 2020s). Concerning the study at large: Collaborator samples came from the United States, Italy and Spain and covered acute and convalescent phases of COVID-19. The material from the prospective study consisted of cDNA or gDNA derived from T cells, B-cell-depleted T cells, or PBMCs. The dataset comprised deeply sampled blood TCRbeta repertoires from subjects exposed to, actively infected with, or recovered from COVID-19. A freely available public database, intended as a resource for researchers studying the immune response to SARS-CoV-2, is where the repertoires were released. Samples came from the ongoing ImmuneRACE study (first 160 participants) plus 1,254 subjects from 6 global collaborators. A de-identified subject ID, COVID-19 status, age in years and sex were almost always included in the sample metadata. Where available, HLA class I and class II types were taken from metadata supplied by the sample provider and were not determined by assay-based typing.

The germline V gene (reference sequence) gives CDR1 as LNHDA and CDR2 as SQIVND. V is pruned by 3 bases and J by 6 bases, leaving 10 bases of the junction without a gene match. The CDR3, cysteine through phenylalanine, is 17 amino acids long. Just CDR3 DNA is preserved here, 51 bases in frame from base 1. What the work shows at the level of the full study, not this receptor alone: The amount of clinical and demographic metadata varied by source and participant and was provided uncurated.

TCRbeta CDR3 regions were amplified from genomic DNA using the immunoSEQ Assay, a bias-controlled multiplex PCR. The original pipeline was this. Within the assay, amplification of reference gene primers was used to estimate how many nucleated cells each sample contained. To quantify the absolute abundance of each unique TCRbeta CDR3 rearrangement, sequence reads were collapsed and filtered. For each sample, productive Simpson clonality was calculated by taking the square root of Simpson's diversity index across productive rearrangements. This immuneACCESS table, as held by TCRdb, lists in-frame sequences with V and J called but not all clones. Of the missing ones, under half trace to an unresolved V gene in checked studies; the others have no known cause. The V and J calls and clone size come from that table; D and trimming were worked out from the DNA. The sample table lists some 150,000 clones, about four fifths of them with a count of one. The ten largest clones capture 6% to 7.5% of the sample.

The TCR was taken from a human donor in a cohort sampled during active COVID-19. The rearranged chain carries TRBV19 and TRBJ1-5; the junction holds 11 bases that match TRBD1. The specimen was peripheral blood. The DNA reads TGTGCCAGTAGTATTCCAAGCGGGACAGGGGGTCTTCAGCCCCAGCATTTT. Its product reads: CASSIPSGTGGLQPQHF.